Below, one TCR beta chain is given with its context. V dropped 10 bases and J dropped 3 bases, with 15 bases sitting between them. This CDR3 has 14 residues. The germline V gene has CDR1 MNHEY and CDR2 SVGAGI. Authors' data handling: By means of reference gene primer amplification, nucleated cell counts were estimated. The data were produced by immunoSEQ multiplex PCR, yet TCRdb's version contains in-frame clones alone and is incomplete. The V and J calls and clone size were taken over from that table, and D and trimming were inferred from the DNA. The sample records 95,000 to 150,000 clones, around nine tenths being singletons. The sample comes from a study of blood T cell repertoires in COVID-19. Turning to the study itself: COVID-19 samples from acute and convalescent phases originated in the United States, Italy and Spain.

The genes are TRBV6-5 and TRBJ1-4; D is possibly TRBD1 (6 bases). The clonotype originates from a woman aged 50 to 60 with acute or convalescent COVID-19. The sample consisted of peripheral blood. The CDR3 coding sequence is TGTGCCACCACAGGGTCCCGATCTAATGAAAAACTGTTTTTT. Its protein is CATTGSRSNEKLFF.